Listed here are 11 T cell receptor beta chains from one sample, sequenced in a study of blood T cells in healthy people across ages. Primers used in a second PCR of about 7 to 11 cycles were a sample-barcoded 5' primer and a J-beta primer mix. MiXCR, applied by TCRdb to the 5' RACE reads, yields one record per CDR3 protein. This table has 1.5 million to 2 million distinct CDR3 sequences, approximately 28% appearing once. Sequencing input: blood. The receptor set was obtained from a woman in her twenties or thirties in good health.

This clonotype was recorded a few times. The junction differs from germline at one of its ends, possibly a read error. The J gene is TRBJ1-2, the V gene TRBV28; D ambiguous. The CDR3 runs to 15 residues. CDR1 MDHEN and CDR2 SYDVKM come from the germline V gene. The CDR3 region is CASTPGGTINYDYTF. The CDR3 DNA follows: TGTGCCAGCACCCCGGGCGGCACCATTAACTATGACTACACCTTC.

The V call is TRBV6-2 or TRBV6-3, the J call TRBJ2-6; D assignment may be TRBD1 or TRBD2 (5 bases each). The CDR3 covers 16 residues. Germline CDR1 MNHEY, CDR2 SVGEGT. V lost 6 bases and J lost 0, with 12 bases in between. This CDR3 is CASRRGSISGANVLTF. DNA for the CDR3: TGTGCCAGCAGGAGGGGCAGCATCTCTGGGGCCAACGTCCTGACTTTC.

A remark on this clonotype: Possible read error: a much larger clone is one base away. This chain links TRBV18 with TRBJ1-4; unclear D gene. CDR1 is KGHSH and CDR2 is LQKENI in the germline V gene. The CDR3 extends over 13 amino acids. CDR3 in DNA: TGTGCCAACTCATCGGGGTCTAATGAAAAACTGTTTTTT. Translating it yields CANSSGSNEKLFF.

The chain employs TRBV20-1 and TRBJ1-5, with 8 bases fitting TRBD1. V gave up 5 bases and J gave up 0 bases; unmatched junction bases: 15. The CDR3 contains 18 residues. The germline V gene encodes CDR1 DFQATT and CDR2 SNEGSKA (reference sequence). CDR3: CSASRGTGHRYSNQPQHF. The DNA for the CDR3 is TGCAGTGCTTCGAGAGGGACAGGTCACAGATATAGCAATCAGCCCCAGCATTTT.

This clonotype came up a few times. The V gene is TRBV4-1, the J gene TRBJ2-1; 7 nucleotides align to TRBD2. With the DNA end fitting TRBJ2-7 better, the J assignment may be wrong. This CDR3 is built from 15 residues. In germline, CDR1 is MGHRA, CDR2 YSYEKL. CDR3 bases: TGCGCCAGCAGGACTAGCACGAGCTCCTACAATGAGCAGTACTTC. Amino acid sequence: CASRTSTSSYNEQYF.

This clonotype was counted only a few times. This chain uses TRBV3-1 with TRBJ2-7; D remains unclear. The germline V gene encodes CDR1 LGHDT and CDR2 YNNKEL (reference sequence). V shed 0 bases and J shed 7 bases, with 16 bases lying between them. This CDR3 is 15 amino acids long. CDR3 loop: CASSQDPGLPGEQYF. In DNA form, the CDR3 reads TGTGCCAGCAGCCAAGACCCCGGGCTTCCTGGGGAGCAGTACTTC.

This clonotype was picked up one time. This likely comes from a read error, as the CDR3 has no conserved phenylalanine or tryptophan at its end. The chain couples TRBV7-2 to TRBJ1-6, with D possibly matching TRBD1 (6 bases). The CDR3 spans 14 residues. Trimming left V 1 base short and J 9 bases short, with 10 bases between. CDR1 and CDR2 from the germline V gene are SGHTA and FQGNSA. The CDR3 protein is CASSLGNRVSPLHS. In DNA form, the CDR3 reads TGTGCCAGCAGCTTAGGAAACAGGGTTTCACCCCTCCACTCT.

The V gene is TRBV15, the J gene TRBJ1-5; no clear D. There are 16 residues in the CDR3. CDR1 and CDR2 from the germline V gene are LNHNV and YYDKDF (reference sequence). Between the trimmed V and J ends, which lost 5 bases and 3 bases, there was a span of 17 bases. The CDR3 is CATSGRSGALNQPQHF. The CDR3 DNA sequence: TGTGCCACCAGCGGGAGATCGGGAGCCCTCAATCAGCCCCAGCATTTT.

The CDR3 spells CASSTGSKDTQYF. DNA for the CDR3: TGTGCCAGCAGCACTGGATCGAAGGATACGCAGTATTTT. This sequence joins TRBV5-4 and TRBJ2-3; no definite D call. The V end was cut by 4 bases, the J end by 6 bases, with 12 bases between. The CDR3 is made up of 13 amino acids. Looked up from germline, CDR1 is SGHNT and CDR2 is YYREEE (reference sequence).

The chain carries TRBV28 and TRBJ1-1, with D uncertain. V was cut by 5 bases and J by 9 bases, with 13 bases left in between. CDR1 is MDHEN and CDR2 is SYDVKM in the germline V gene. CDR3 length equals 12 residues. For the CDR3, the DNA is TGTGCCAGCAGTGATAGAGGTCGCAAAGCTTTCTTT. Encoded protein: CASSDRGRKAFF.

The chain recombines TRBV6-6 with TRBJ1-2; D is possibly TRBD1 (5 bases). The V and J ends lost 2 bases and 5 bases respectively, with 15 bases between them. Germline assignment: CDR1 MNHNY and CDR2 SVGAGI (reference sequence). This CDR3 is 15 amino acids long. The CDR3 is CASSYPPGRGYGYTF. DNA for the CDR3: TGTGCCAGCAGTTACCCCCCGGGGAGGGGTTATGGCTACACCTTC.